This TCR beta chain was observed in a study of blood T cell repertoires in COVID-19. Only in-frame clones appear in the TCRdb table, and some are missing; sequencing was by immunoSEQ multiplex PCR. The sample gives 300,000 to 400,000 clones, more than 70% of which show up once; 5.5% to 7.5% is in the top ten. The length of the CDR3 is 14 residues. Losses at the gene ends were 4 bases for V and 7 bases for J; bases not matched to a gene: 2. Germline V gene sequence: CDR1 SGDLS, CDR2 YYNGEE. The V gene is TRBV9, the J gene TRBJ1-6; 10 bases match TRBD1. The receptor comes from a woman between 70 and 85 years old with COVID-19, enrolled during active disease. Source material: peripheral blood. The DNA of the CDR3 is TGTGCCAGCAGCCCGGGACAGGGGAATTCACCCCTCCACTTT. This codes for CASSPGQGNSPLHF.